Given below is one T cell receptor beta chain in context. This specimen comes from a study of blood T cell repertoires in COVID-19. For the study at large: Collection of acute and convalescent COVID-19 samples took place in the United States, Italy and Spain. PBMCs, B-cell-depleted T cells, or T cells were the source of the cDNA or gDNA that made up the material.

J lost 1 base, V lost 5 bases, and 2 bases had no gene match. The CDR3 is made up of 14 amino acids. CDR1 is MNHEY and CDR2 is SVGAGI in the germline V gene. In the study's own analysis: The assay estimated nucleated cells by amplifying reference gene primers. Libraries were prepared by immunoSEQ multiplex PCR; TCRdb keeps only in-frame clonotypes and omits some of them. The D gene and trimming were derived from the DNA, and the V and J assignments and clone size from that table. The sample carries tens of thousands of clones, about 89% recorded once. This TCR was sampled from a human donor in a cohort sampled during active COVID-19. The sample consisted of peripheral blood. The chain combines TRBV6-5 with TRBJ2-5, with 9 bases identical to TRBD2. The CDR3 nucleotides are TGTGCCAGCAGTAGCGGGGGGACCCAAGAGACCCAGTACTTC. Translation gives CASSSGGTQETQYF.